Shown below are 14 T cell receptor beta chains from a single sample sequenced in a study of T cell responses to AZD1222 COVID-19 vaccine. The method was immunoSEQ multiplex PCR; TCRdb's version includes in-frame clones alone and lacks a portion of them. This repertoire shows 95,000 to 150,000 clones, roughly 92% found once; its top ten account for roughly 1.8%. Sequenced material: peripheral blood, taken on day 0 of AZD1222 vaccination. These receptors were taken from an adult in good health.

The chain couples TRBV18 to TRBJ1-4, with D unclear. The CDR3 loop spans 13 amino acids. Trimming pared 2 bases from V and 7 bases from J, leaving 8 bases between. The V gene's germline CDR1 is KGHSH and CDR2 LQKENI. The CDR3 nucleotides are TGTGCCAGCTCACCAGGGCTAGGTGAAAAACTGTTTTTT. This gives the protein CASSPGLGEKLFF.

This clone was found a few times. This chain joins TRBV6-5 and TRBJ1-1; D is uncertain. The germline V and J ends were trimmed by 4 bases and 4 bases, with 13 bases remaining between them. CDR3 length: 14 residues. Germline loops: CDR1 MNHEY, CDR2 SVGAGI. This CDR3 reads CASSSPSATTEAFF. DNA for the CDR3: TGTGCCAGCAGTTCCCCCAGCGCTACCACTGAAGCTTTCTTT.

The chain combines TRBV9 with TRBJ2-2, with D possibly being TRBD2 (6 bases). This CDR3 has 15 residues. V dropped 3 bases and J dropped 6 bases, with 15 bases sitting between them. In germline, CDR1 is SGDLS, CDR2 YYNGEE. The CDR3 loop reads CASSAGLSLSGELFF. The DNA of the CDR3 is TGTGCCAGCAGCGCCGGACTATCACTCTCCGGGGAGCTGTTTTTT.

V is TRBV5-1 and J is TRBJ1-1, with D possibly TRBD1 on 5 matching bases. Germline V gene lookup returns CDR1 SGHRS and CDR2 YFSETQ. V was trimmed by 0 bases and J by 6 bases, leaving 12 bases between them. This CDR3 comprises 14 residues. CDR3 DNA: TGCGCCAGCAGCTTGGGGCAGGGTACCGCTGAAGCTTTCTTT. This gives the protein CASSLGQGTAEAFF.

The chain joins TRBV6-2 or TRBV6-3 to TRBJ2-6, with D unresolved. CDR3 length: 15 amino acids. The germline CDR1 and CDR2 sequences are MNHEY and SVGEGT. Trimming took off 5 bases at V and 4 bases at J, with 12 bases between the two ends. The CDR3 spells CASSATDTGANVLTF. The CDR3 nucleotides read TGTGCCAGCAGTGCGACCGATACCGGGGCCAACGTCCTGACTTTC.

This clone appeared once. V and J are TRBV2 and TRBJ2-5, with unresolved D. V was trimmed by 9 bases and J by 6 bases, leaving 14 bases between them. This CDR3 spans 12 amino acids. Germline lookup yields CDR1 SNHLY and CDR2 FYNNEI. CDR3 nucleotides: TGTGCCAGTCGTGTGCTGGGAAAGACCCAGTACTTC. It codes for CASRVLGKTQYF. The variable domain in full, with the rest retrieved from reference TRBV2 and TRBJ2-5, is EPEVTQTPSHQVTQMGQEVILRCVPISNHLYFYWYRQILGQKVEFLVSFYNNEISEKSEIFDDQFSVERPDGSNFTLKIRSTKLEDSAMYFCASRVLGKTQYFGPGTRLLVL.

This clone was picked up one time. The chain employs TRBV5-6 and TRBJ1-6; TRBD1 matches 8 bases. Germline loops: CDR1 SGHDT, CDR2 YYEEEE. V was clipped by 0 bases and J by 7 bases; unmatched bases: 3. The length of the CDR3 is 15 residues. CDR3 loop: CASSLGTGRNSPLHF. The CDR3, as DNA: TGTGCCAGCAGCTTGGGGACAGGGCGAAATTCACCCCTCCACTTT. Drawing the rest from reference TRBV5-6 and TRBJ1-6, the complete variable domain is DAGVTQSPTHLIKTRGQQVTLRCSPKSGHDTVSWYQQALGQGPQFIFQYYEEEERQRGNFPDRFSGHQFPNYSSELNVNALLLGDSALYLCASSLGTGRNSPLHFGNGTRLTVT.

The V call is TRBV5-1, the J call TRBJ2-2; D possibly corresponds to TRBD1 (6 bases). The CDR3 runs 13 residues. Per the germline V gene, CDR1 is SGHRS and CDR2 is YFSETQ. V shed 2 bases and J shed 5 bases, with 7 bases lying between them. Here the CDR3 DNA reads TGCGCCAGCAGCTTTCAGGGGACCGGGGAGCTGTTTTTT. This translates into CASSFQGTGELFF.

This sequence joins TRBV5-4 and TRBJ2-2, with 7 nucleotides matching TRBD1. Losses at the gene ends were 4 bases for V and 4 bases for J; bases not matched to a gene: 13. Per the germline V gene, CDR1 is SGHNT and CDR2 is YYREEE (reference sequence). CDR3 size: 17 residues. The chain's CDR3 is CASSPADRAVVTGELFF. In nucleotides, the CDR3 is TGTGCCAGCAGCCCCGCCGACAGGGCGGTGGTCACCGGGGAGCTGTTTTTT.

The chain uses TRBV7-2 and TRBJ1-1; 10 bases are a match to TRBD1. Germline lookup yields CDR1 SGHTA and CDR2 FQGNSA. This CDR3 has 14 amino acids. The V and J ends lost 4 bases and 5 bases, in that order; junction bases with no gene match: 4. This CDR3 reads CASSSDRGRTEAFF. DNA for the CDR3: TGTGCCAGCAGCTCGGACAGGGGGAGGACTGAAGCTTTCTTT.

The rearrangement uses TRBV6-1 and TRBJ1-2, with D perhaps TRBD1 (5 bases). The CDR3 has 14 amino acids. V was clipped by 1 base and J by 8 bases, with 14 bases between them. Germline-derived CDR1 and CDR2 are MNHNS and SASEGT. The CDR3 DNA sequence: TGTGCCAGCAGTGAAGTCCCCGGGACGGTAGGCTACACCTTC. Protein: CASSEVPGTVGYTF.

The chain joins TRBV3-1 (or the pseudogene TRBV3-2) to TRBJ1-3, with unresolved D. Trimming removed 3 bases from V and 0 bases from J, with 6 bases in between. CDR1 is LGHDT, CDR2 YNNKEL, per germline (reference sequence). The CDR3 covers 14 residues. Here the CDR3 reads CASSHGSSGNTIYF. The CDR3 DNA sequence: TGTGCCAGCAGCCATGGAAGCTCTGGAAACACCATATATTTT.

Here the CDR3 reads CASSFLPSGGGTDTQYF. The CDR3 DNA reads as TGTGCCAGCAGTTTTTTACCGAGCGGGGGCGGGACAGATACGCAGTATTTT. The chain combines TRBV27 with TRBJ2-3, with TRBD2 identical over 8 bases. V was clipped by 3 bases and J by 3 bases; unmatched bases: 11. CDR1 and CDR2 from the germline V gene are MNHEY and SMNVEV (reference sequence). CDR3 length: 17 residues.

The rearrangement uses TRBV7-9 and TRBJ2-3; the match to TRBD2 covers 9 bases. Germline CDR1 is SEHNR and CDR2 is FQNEAQ (reference sequence). This CDR3 spans 16 amino acids. Trimming took 6 bases from V and 2 from J; bases not matched to a gene: 9. The CDR3 coding sequence is TGTGCCAGCAGTAGGGCGGCTAGCGGGGCCACAGATACGCAGTATTTT. It yields the protein CASSRAASGATDTQYF.